Listed below are T cell receptor beta chains from one sample, sequenced in a study of T cells in Graves' hyperthyroidism and ophthalmopathy. MiXCR, run by TCRdb on the multiplex PCR reads, gives a single entry per CDR3 protein. Of nearly 600,000 distinct CDR3 sequences listed, approximately 13% are singletons. Material: blood. Source of these receptors: a woman in her thirties with Graves' hyperthyroidism that later progressed to Graves' ophthalmopathy. The CDR3 runs from the conserved cysteine through the conserved F or W. The D gene is left open where the match is weak. The size field is filled for only some rows; it gives once, few, many or a size class.

CDR3	DNA	size	V	D	J
CASSPYDRSEAFF	TGTGCCAGCTCACCTTATGACAGGTCTGAAGCTTTCTTT	.	TRBV18	.	TRBJ1-1
CAWSGAQLAGIQETQYF	TGTGCCTGGAGTGGGGCCCAGCTAGCGGGGATTCAAGAGACCCAGTACTTC	many	TRBV30	TRBD2	TRBJ2-5
CSAKRDFYEQYF	TGCAGTGCAAAAAGGGATTTTTACGAGCAGTACTTC	few	TRBV20-1	.	TRBJ2-7
CASSRWPGYSNQPQHF	TGTGCCAGCAGCAGGTGGCCAGGGTATAGCAATCAGCCCCAGCATTTT	many	TRBV28	.	TRBJ1-5
CSVDGLIDPVDTQYF	TGCAGCGTTGATGGACTTATAGACCCTGTGGATACGCAGTATTTT	many	TRBV29-1	.	TRBJ2-3
CASSMLLAVYTGELFF	TGTGCCAGTAGTATGCTACTAGCCGTCTACACCGGGGAGCTGTTTTTT	many	TRBV19	.	TRBJ2-2
CASSKALGGQGGYEQYF	TGTGCCAGTAGTAAGGCGTTAGGGGGACAGGGAGGCTACGAGCAGTACTTC	many	TRBV19	TRBD1	TRBJ2-7
CASSLARTSGYYEQYF	TGTGCCAGCAGCTTAGCGCGGACTAGCGGATACTACGAGCAGTACTTC	many	TRBV7-8	TRBD2	TRBJ2-7
CASNPSYGDQPQHF	TGTGCCAGCAATCCTTCGTACGGGGACCAGCCCCAGCATTTT	.	TRBV28	.	TRBJ1-5
CASTLTGGVNQPQHF	TGTGCCAGCACCTTGACCGGGGGCGTCAATCAGCCCCAGCATTTT	many	TRBV12-3/TRBV12-4	.	TRBJ1-5
CASSFYRLAGTSYNEQFF	TGTGCCAGCAGCTTTTACCGACTAGCGGGGACCTCCTACAATGAGCAGTTCTTC	many	TRBV11-2	TRBD2	TRBJ2-1
CAGNSYNEQFF	TGCGCGGGAAACTCCTACAATGAGCAGTTCTTC	many	TRBV30	.	TRBJ2-1
CSAAELAGAFEQYF	TGCAGCGCCGCTGAACTAGCGGGAGCCTTCGAGCAGTACTTC	once	TRBV29-1	TRBD2	TRBJ2-7
CASSLTLQGADYGYTF	TGCGCCAGCAGCCTGACTTTGCAGGGGGCAGACTATGGCTACACCTTC	few	TRBV5-1	TRBD1	TRBJ1-2
CASSKGGAQSLRETQYF	TGTGCCAGCAGTAAAGGGGGGGCGCAGTCTCTCCGCGAGACCCAGTACTTC	few	TRBV27	.	TRBJ2-5
CASSYSGTGTVQFF	TGTGCCAGCAGTTACTCCGGGACAGGGACTGTGCAGTTCTTC	.	TRBV6-5	TRBD1	TRBJ2-1
CASSLGYGSQETQYF	TGTGCCAGCAGCTTAGGATACGGGTCCCAAGAGACCCAGTACTTC	many	TRBV7-2	.	TRBJ2-5
CASSLPIQDGREQYF	TGCGCCAGCAGCTTGCCGATACAGGACGGGCGGGAGCAGTACTTC	many	TRBV5-1	.	TRBJ2-7
CAWSRTGELSF	TGTGCCTGGAGCCGTACCGGGGAGCTGTCTTTT	few	TRBV30	.	TRBJ2-2
CASSTRDGKAFF	TGTGCCAGCAGCACACGGGACGGTAAAGCTTTCTTT	few	TRBV7-2	.	TRBJ1-1
CAHGLANEQYF	TGTGCCCACGGACTGGCGAACGAGCAGTACTTC	many	TRBV7-9	.	TRBJ2-7
CACTLSYEQYF	TGTGCCTGTACCCTGTCCTACGAGCAGTACTTC	many	TRBV30	.	TRBJ2-7
CASSLGRRGSEQFF	TGTGCCAGCAGTTTGGGAAGGAGGGGGAGTGAGCAGTTCTTC	.	TRBV27	.	TRBJ2-1
CASSTRKDSLVANVLTF	TGTGCCAGCAGCACCCGTAAAGACTCTCTTGTGGCCAACGTCCTGACTTTC	many	TRBV6-2/TRBV6-3	.	TRBJ2-6
CASSLWGPDWDTQYF	TGTGCCAGCAGCTTATGGGGCCCTGACTGGGATACGCAGTATTTT	many	TRBV7-9	.	TRBJ2-3
CASSYSPGTGQGEQFF	TGTGCCAGCAGTTACTCCCCCGGGACAGGTCAGGGTGAGCAGTTCTTC	many	TRBV6-6	TRBD1	TRBJ2-1
CASSPQVGYTEAFF	TGCGCCAGCAGCCCGCAGGTAGGATACACTGAAGCTTTCTTT	many	TRBV5-1	.	TRBJ1-1
CASSDAREPLHF	TGTGCCAGCAGTGACGCCAGGGAACCCCTCCACTTT	many	TRBV2	.	TRBJ1-6
CASSRRDRGHEQYF	TGTGCCAGTAGTCGCCGGGACAGGGGCCACGAGCAGTACTTC	many	TRBV19	TRBD1	TRBJ2-7
CASSFWGAGNTGELFF	TGTGCCAGCAGTTTTTGGGGGGCCGGGAACACCGGGGAGCTGTTTTTT	few	TRBV27	.	TRBJ2-2
CASRGLAGGPNEQFF	TGTGCCAGCAGGGGACTAGCGGGAGGGCCGAATGAGCAGTTCTTC	many	TRBV2	TRBD2	TRBJ2-1
CASSLEERGTEAFF	TGTGCCAGCAGCTTAGAGGAAAGAGGAACTGAAGCTTTCTTT	many	TRBV7-8	.	TRBJ1-1
CASSEWTSSETQYF	TGTGCCAGCAGTGAATGGACTAGCTCTGAGACCCAGTACTTC	few	TRBV25-1	TRBD2	TRBJ2-5
CASSQGDRDRVTEAFF	TGTGCCAGCAGCCAAGGGGACCGGGACAGGGTAACTGAAGCTTTCTTT	few	TRBV4-2	TRBD1	TRBJ1-1
CASSFGTANYGYTF	TGTGCCAGCAGCTTCGGGACAGCTAACTATGGCTACACCTTC	many	TRBV11-3	TRBD1	TRBJ1-2
CASILSGLMNSPLHF	TGTGCCAGCATTCTATCGGGACTCATGAATTCACCCCTCCACTTT	many	TRBV28	.	TRBJ1-6
CASRPVGSPNGYTF	TGTGCCAGCAGGCCAGTCGGTTCACCCAATGGCTACACCTTC	.	TRBV27	.	TRBJ1-2
CASSISTVYSNQPQHF	TGTGCCAGTAGTATTTCTACAGTGTATAGCAATCAGCCCCAGCATTTT	few	TRBV19	.	TRBJ1-5
CASSYGTYEKLFF	TGTGCCAGCAGTTACGGGACTTATGAAAAACTGTTTTTT	.	TRBV6-6	.	TRBJ1-4
CATSDWDRENIQYF	TGTGCCACCAGTGATTGGGACCGCGAAAACATTCAGTACTTC	.	TRBV24-1	.	TRBJ2-4
CASSSGRGQYF	TGTGCCAGCAGTTCCGGCCGGGGCCAGTACTTC	many	TRBV12-3/TRBV12-4	.	TRBJ2-5
CASTDRGSPYSNYGYTF	TGTGCCAGCACTGATCGGGGGTCCCCCTACTCTAACTATGGCTACACCTTC	many	TRBV2	.	TRBJ1-2
CATSADGGIETQYF	TGTGCCACCAGTGCGGATGGGGGGATAGAGACCCAGTACTTC	many	TRBV24-1	.	TRBJ2-5
CATTILNYGYTF	TGTGCCACCACCATACTTAACTATGGCTACACCTTC	many	TRBV28	.	TRBJ1-2
CASSFISGGINTEAFF	TGTGCCAGCAGCTTCATATCAGGGGGGATAAACACTGAAGCTTTCTTT	.	TRBV5-5	TRBD1	TRBJ1-1
CASSSEPESTEQYF	TGTGCCAGCAGCTCTGAACCCGAATCCACCGAGCAGTACTTC	few	TRBV9	.	TRBJ2-7
CAISENEEAQYF	TGTGCCATCAGTGAAAATGAAGAGGCCCAGTACTTC	many	TRBV10-3	.	TRBJ2-5
CASSLWGPVAGDNEQFF	TGTGCCAGCAGCTTATGGGGACCGGTGGCGGGCGACAATGAGCAGTTCTTC	many	TRBV7-3	.	TRBJ2-1
CASSLYPQGSGNTIYF	TGTGCCAGCAGCCTGTACCCACAGGGTTCCGGAAACACCATATATTTT	.	TRBV6-1	.	TRBJ1-3
CASSQGQGPISGNTIYF	TGTGCCAGCAGCCAGGGACAGGGGCCCATCTCTGGAAACACCATATATTTT	many	TRBV3-1	TRBD1	TRBJ1-3
CASSNGRHFNQPQHF	TGTGCCAGTAGCAACGGGCGACACTTCAATCAGCCCCAGCATTTT	.	TRBV19	.	TRBJ1-5
CASTLTGGRDTEAFF	TGTGCCAGCACCTTGACAGGGGGTAGGGACACTGAAGCTTTCTTT	many	TRBV12-3/TRBV12-4	TRBD1	TRBJ1-1
CASSRGVAGDYGYTF	TGTGCCAGCAGCCGCGGGGTAGCAGGAGACTATGGCTACACCTTC	many	TRBV7-2	.	TRBJ1-2
CASSLLSTYEQYF	TGTGCCAGCAGTTTACTCAGCACCTACGAGCAGTACTTC	many	TRBV12-3/TRBV12-4	.	TRBJ2-7
CASSPPSRGQGERYF	TGTGCCAGCTCACCACCGAGCCGGGGTCAGGGCGAGCGGTACTTC	.	TRBV18	.	TRBJ2-7